Following are 4 T cell receptor beta chains from one sample sequenced in a study of blood T cells in healthy people across ages. The second PCR ran roughly 7 to 12 cycles with a sample-barcoded 5' primer and J-beta primers. Via MiXCR, TCRdb re-called the 5' RACE reads, giving one row per CDR3 protein. The sample lists some 1,500,000 distinct CDR3 sequences; 42% were seen once. The sample consisted of blood. These TCRs come from a woman younger than 35 in good health.

This chain links TRBV4-1 with TRBJ2-1, with TRBD2 as a possible D gene (6 bases). The CDR3 has 18 residues. Germline V lookup: CDR1 MGHRA, CDR2 YSYEKL. The V gene lost 1 base and the J gene lost 5 bases, with 21 bases spanning the gap. The CDR3 bases are TGCGCCAGCAGCCAAGGCCCGCCGGCTAGCGATGGGGACAATGAGCAGTTCTTC. Its translation: CASSQGPPASDGDNEQFF.

The chain joins TRBV6-5 to TRBJ2-5; 10 bases are a match to TRBD2. This CDR3 region has 15 residues. J lost 5 bases, V lost 2 bases, and 5 bases had no gene match. Per germline, CDR1 MNHEY and CDR2 SVGAGI. CDR3 amino acids: CASSYASGGGETQYF. The CDR3 region has the DNA TGTGCCAGCAGTTACGCTAGCGGGGGAGGTGAGACCCAGTACTTC.

The J gene is TRBJ2-7, the V gene TRBV4-2, with a possible D match to TRBD2 (5 bases). V was trimmed by 0 bases and J by 1 base, leaving 13 bases between them. CDR3 length equals 16 residues. Germline CDR1 LGHNA, CDR2 YNFKEQ. Here the CDR3 reads CASSQEVAHISYEQYF. The CDR3 DNA sequence: TGTGCCAGCAGCCAAGAGGTAGCGCATATATCCTACGAGCAGTACTTC.

This sequence joins TRBV7-9 and TRBJ1-2; a possible D gene is TRBD1 (5 bases). The germline CDR1 and CDR2 sequences are SEHNR and FQNEAQ (reference sequence). The V end lost 5 bases, the J end lost 2 bases, and 12 bases lay between the germline ends. The CDR3 spans 14 residues. The CDR3 protein is CASSPGLLNYGYTF. CDR3 in DNA: TGTGCCAGCAGCCCGGGACTGCTGAACTATGGCTACACCTTC.